This TCR beta chain came from a study of blood T cell repertoires in COVID-19. Study at large: Whether acute or convalescent, the COVID-19 samples came from the United States, Italy and Spain.

Original handling: Nucleated cell counts were estimated from reference gene primer amplification. Libraries were prepared by immunoSEQ multiplex PCR; TCRdb keeps only in-frame clonotypes and omits some of them. V, J and clone size are those of that table, while D and trimming were read from the DNA. Here the sample spans a few hundred thousand clones, around 83% being singletons. This CDR3 region has 14 residues. The germline V and J ends were trimmed by 8 bases and 1 base, with 11 bases remaining between them. CDR1 is MNHEY and CDR2 is SVGAGI in the germline V gene. This sequence was found in a woman aged 45-65 years with acute or convalescent COVID-19. The sample was peripheral blood. This rearrangement joins TRBV6-5 to TRBJ2-2; a possible D gene is TRBD1 (6 bases). The CDR3 here is CASADRKNTGELFF. The CDR3 nucleotides read TGTGCCAGCGCGGACAGAAAGAACACCGGGGAGCTGTTTTTT.